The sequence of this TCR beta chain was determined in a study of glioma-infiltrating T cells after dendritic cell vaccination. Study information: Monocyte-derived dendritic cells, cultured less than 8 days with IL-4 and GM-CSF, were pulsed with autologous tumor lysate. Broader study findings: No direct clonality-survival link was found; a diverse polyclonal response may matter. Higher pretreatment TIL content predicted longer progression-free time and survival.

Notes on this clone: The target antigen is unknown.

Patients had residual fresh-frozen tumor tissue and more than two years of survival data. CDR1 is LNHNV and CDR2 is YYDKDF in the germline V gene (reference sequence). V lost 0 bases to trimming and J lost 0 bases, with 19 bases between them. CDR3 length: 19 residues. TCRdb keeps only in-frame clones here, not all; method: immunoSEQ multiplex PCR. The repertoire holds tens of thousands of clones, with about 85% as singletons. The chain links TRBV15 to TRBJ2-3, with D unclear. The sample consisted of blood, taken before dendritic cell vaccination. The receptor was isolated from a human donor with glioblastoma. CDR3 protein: CATSRETPTLPPSTDTQYF. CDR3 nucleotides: TGTGCCACCAGCAGAGAAACCCCTACTCTACCCCCTAGCACAGATACGCAGTATTTT.